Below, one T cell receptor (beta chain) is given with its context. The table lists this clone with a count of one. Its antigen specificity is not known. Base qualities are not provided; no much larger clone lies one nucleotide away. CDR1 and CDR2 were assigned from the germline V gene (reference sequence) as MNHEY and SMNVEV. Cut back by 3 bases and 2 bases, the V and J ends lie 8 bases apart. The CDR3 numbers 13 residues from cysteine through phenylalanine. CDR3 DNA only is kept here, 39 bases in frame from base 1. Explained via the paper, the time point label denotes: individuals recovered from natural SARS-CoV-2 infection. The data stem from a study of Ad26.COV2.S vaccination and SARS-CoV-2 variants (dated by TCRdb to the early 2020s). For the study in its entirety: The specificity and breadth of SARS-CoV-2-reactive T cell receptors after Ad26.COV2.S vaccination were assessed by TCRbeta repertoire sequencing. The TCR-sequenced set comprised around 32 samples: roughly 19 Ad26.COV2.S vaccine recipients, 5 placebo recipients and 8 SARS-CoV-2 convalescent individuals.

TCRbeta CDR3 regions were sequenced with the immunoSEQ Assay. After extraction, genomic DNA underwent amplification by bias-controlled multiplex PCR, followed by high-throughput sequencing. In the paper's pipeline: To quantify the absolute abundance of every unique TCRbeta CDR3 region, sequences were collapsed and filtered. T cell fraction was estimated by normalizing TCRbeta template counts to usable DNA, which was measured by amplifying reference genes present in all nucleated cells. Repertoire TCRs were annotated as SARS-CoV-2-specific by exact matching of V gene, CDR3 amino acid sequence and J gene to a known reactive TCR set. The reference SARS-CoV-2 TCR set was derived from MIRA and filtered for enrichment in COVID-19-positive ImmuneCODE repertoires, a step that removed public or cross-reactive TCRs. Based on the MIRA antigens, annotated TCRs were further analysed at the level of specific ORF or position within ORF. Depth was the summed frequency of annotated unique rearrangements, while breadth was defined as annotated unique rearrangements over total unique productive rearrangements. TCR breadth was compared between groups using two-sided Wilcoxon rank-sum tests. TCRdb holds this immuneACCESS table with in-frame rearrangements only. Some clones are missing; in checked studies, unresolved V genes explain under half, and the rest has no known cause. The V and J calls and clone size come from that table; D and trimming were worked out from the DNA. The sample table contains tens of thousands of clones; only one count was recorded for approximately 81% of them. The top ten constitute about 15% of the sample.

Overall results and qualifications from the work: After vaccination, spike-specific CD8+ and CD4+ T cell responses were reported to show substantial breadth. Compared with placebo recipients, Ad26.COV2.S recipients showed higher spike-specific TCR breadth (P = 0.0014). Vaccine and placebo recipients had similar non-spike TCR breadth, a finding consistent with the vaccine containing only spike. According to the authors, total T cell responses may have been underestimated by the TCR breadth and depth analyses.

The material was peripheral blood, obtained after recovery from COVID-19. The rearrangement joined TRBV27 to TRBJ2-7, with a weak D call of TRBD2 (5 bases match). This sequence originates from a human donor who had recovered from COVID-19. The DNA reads TGTGCCAGCAGTTTGGGGAGACCCTACGAGCAGTACTTC. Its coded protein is CASSLGRPYEQYF.